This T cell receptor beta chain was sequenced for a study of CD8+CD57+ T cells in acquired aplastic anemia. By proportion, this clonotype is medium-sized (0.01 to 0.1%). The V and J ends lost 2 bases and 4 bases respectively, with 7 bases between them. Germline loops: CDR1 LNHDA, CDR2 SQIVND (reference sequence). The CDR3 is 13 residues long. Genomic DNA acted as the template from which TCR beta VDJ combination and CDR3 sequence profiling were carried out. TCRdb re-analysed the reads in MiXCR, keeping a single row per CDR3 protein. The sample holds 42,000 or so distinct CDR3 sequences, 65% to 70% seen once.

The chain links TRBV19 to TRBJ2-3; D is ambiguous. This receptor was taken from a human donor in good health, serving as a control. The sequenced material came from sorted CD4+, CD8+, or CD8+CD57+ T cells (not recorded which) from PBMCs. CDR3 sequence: CASSIFGSDTQYF. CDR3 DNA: TGTGCCAGTAGTATATTCGGTTCAGATACGCAGTATTTT.